The 23 T cell receptor beta chains reported below all come from one sample, sequenced in a study of blood T cell repertoires in COVID-19. Measured with immunoSEQ multiplex PCR; TCRdb has only the in-frame clones, and not every one. Here the sample spans under 450,000 clones, 70% to 90% being singletons. Sequenced sample: PBMCs or T cells enriched from blood (not recorded which). The receptors come from a man aged 25-45 years who had recovered from COVID-19.

V and J are TRBV27 and TRBJ1-1; D call uncertain. In germline, CDR1 is MNHEY, CDR2 SMNVEV (reference sequence). This CDR3 is built from 15 residues. The germline V and J ends were trimmed by 2 bases and 3 bases, with 13 bases remaining between them. The CDR3 DNA follows: TGTGCCAGCAGTTTAAGAGAAGCTCTCGACACTGAAGCTTTCTTT. Its translation: CASSLREALDTEAFF.

This rearrangement joins TRBV6-5 to TRBJ2-5; 10 bases are shared with TRBD1. The CDR3 length is 14 residues. J was trimmed by 4 bases and V by 6 bases; bases with no gene match: 5. Germline assignment: CDR1 MNHEY and CDR2 SVGAGI. CDR3 loop: CASSPTGGAETQYF. The CDR3 nucleotides are TGTGCCAGCAGCCCGACAGGGGGCGCAGAGACCCAGTACTTC.

V usage is TRBV6-5 and J usage is TRBJ2-7, with D possibly TRBD1 on 6 matching bases. Germline V lookup: CDR1 MNHEY, CDR2 SVGAGI. Trimming took off 2 bases at V and 0 bases at J, with 8 bases between the two ends. The CDR3 is made up of 14 amino acids. CDR3 region: CASSYQTGSYEQYF. For the CDR3, the DNA is TGTGCCAGCAGTTACCAGACAGGCTCCTACGAGCAGTACTTC.

The chain links TRBV7-2 to TRBJ1-5, with D maybe TRBD1 (6 bases). This CDR3 is 15 amino acids long. Trimming took off 5 bases at V and 4 bases at J, with 15 bases between the two ends. Looked up from germline, CDR1 is SGHTA and CDR2 is FQGNSA. The CDR3 DNA reads as TGTGCCAGCAGCCCCGGGGGGGCGGTTAATCAGCCCCAGCATTTT. Its protein product is CASSPGGAVNQPQHF.

This clone was seen only once. The V gene is TRBV3-1 (or the pseudogene TRBV3-2), the J gene TRBJ2-2; 7 positions agree with TRBD1. There are 15 residues in the CDR3. With 2 bases clipped from V and 11 bases from J, the junction kept 11 bases outside the gene matches. The germline V gene encodes CDR1 LGHDT and CDR2 YNNKEL (reference sequence). This CDR3 is CASSQRGTVANELFF. As DNA, the CDR3 is TGTGCCAGCAGCCAAAGGGGGACAGTCGCTAACGAGCTGTTTTTT.

V is TRBV27 and J is TRBJ1-6; D call uncertain. Per the germline V gene, CDR1 is MNHEY and CDR2 is SMNVEV (reference sequence). V was pared by 2 bases and J by 10 bases, with 9 bases between. This CDR3 is 13 amino acids long. CDR3 loop: CASSLTIGSPLHF. The CDR3 DNA follows: TGTGCCAGCAGTTTAACAATTGGCTCACCCCTCCACTTT.

J is TRBJ1-3 and V is TRBV10-3; 8 bases agree with TRBD1. The CDR3 sequence is 16 residues long. The germline V gene encodes CDR1 ENHRY and CDR2 SYGVKD. V lost 3 bases and J lost 4; bases outside the gene matches: 8. CDR3 coding DNA: TGTGCCATCAGTGAAGGTCCAGGGGGCGAAGGAAACACCATATATTTT. Amino acid sequence: CAISEGPGGEGNTIYF.

The chain links TRBV3-1 (or the pseudogene TRBV3-2) to TRBJ2-1, with 8 bases fitting TRBD2. J gave up 7 bases and V 2 bases, and 13 bases lay outside the gene matches. The CDR3 is 17 amino acids. Germline V gives CDR1 LGHDT, CDR2 YNNKEL (reference sequence). The CDR3 is CASSQSSGGPLYNEQFF. In DNA form, the CDR3 reads TGTGCCAGCAGCCAATCCTCGGGGGGGCCTTTATATAATGAGCAGTTCTTC.

The CDR3 sequence is CASSRGLAGAQETQYF. The CDR3 DNA reads TGCGCCAGCAGCCGGGGACTAGCGGGGGCCCAAGAGACCCAGTACTTC. The chain couples TRBV4-1 to TRBJ2-5; 14 bases match TRBD2. With V trimmed by 4 bases and J by 1 base, 2 bases remained unmatched. The CDR3 contains 16 residues. Germline CDR1 is MGHRA and CDR2 is YSYEKL.

This chain uses TRBV6-2 or TRBV6-3 with TRBJ2-2; D is perhaps TRBD2 (5 bases). V gave up 4 bases and J gave up 2 bases, with 17 bases separating them. The length of the CDR3 is 17 residues. Looked up from germline, CDR1 is MNHEY and CDR2 is SVGEGT. CDR3 loop: CASSSDWLAPNTGELFF. DNA for the CDR3: TGTGCCAGCAGTTCGGACTGGCTCGCACCAAACACCGGGGAGCTGTTTTTT.

The rearrangement joins TRBV2 to TRBJ2-4, with D maybe TRBD1 (7 bases). V was shortened by 4 bases and J by 6 bases, with 16 bases between the two germline ends. Germline lookup yields CDR1 SNHLY and CDR2 FYNNEI. The CDR3 is 15 residues long. Here the CDR3 DNA reads TGTGCCAGCAGTGGGGGACAGACTAGGGGAAACATTCAGTACTTC. This gives the protein CASSGGQTRGNIQYF.

The genes are TRBV2 and TRBJ1-2, with D perhaps matching TRBD1 (5 bases). The CDR3 has 11 amino acids. Germline V lookup: CDR1 SNHLY, CDR2 FYNNEI. Trimming cost V 8 bases and J 4 bases, with 8 bases left between them. As DNA, the CDR3 is TGTGCCAGCGGGGCAGGCTATGGCTACACCTTC. As protein: CASGAGYGYTF.

This clone was recorded once. The J gene is TRBJ1-6, the V gene TRBV2; D is undetermined. With 3 bases removed from V and 5 bases from J, the gap between germline ends came to 14 bases. The CDR3 contains 16 residues. The germline gives CDR1 SNHLY, CDR2 FYNNEI. In nucleotides, the CDR3 is TGTGCCAGCAGTGATGGACGCGGGCACAATAATTCACCCCTCCACTTT. It codes for CASSDGRGHNNSPLHF.

The table lists this clone with a few counts. CDR3 nucleotide sequence: TGTGCCAGCAGTGTCCGGAGTTTTTCGGGAGGCTACACCTTC. Residues: CASSVRSFSGGYTF. The chain has TRBV2 and TRBJ1-2; D gene unclear. Per the germline V gene, CDR1 is SNHLY and CDR2 is FYNNEI. V was cut by 4 bases and J by 8 bases, with 17 bases left in between. This CDR3 region has 14 residues. Based on the CDR3 plus reference TRBV2 and TRBJ1-2, the full variable domain is EPEVTQTPSHQVTQMGQEVILRCVPISNHLYFYWYRQILGQKVEFLVSFYNNEISEKSEIFDDQFSVERPDGSNFTLKIRSTKLEDSAMYFCASSVRSFSGGYTFGSGTRLTVV.

The chain uses TRBV30 and TRBJ2-7; D remains unclear. V gave up 0 bases and J gave up 0 bases, with 12 bases separating them. Germline CDR1 GTSNPN, CDR2 SVGIG (reference sequence). This CDR3 is 15 amino acids long. This chain's CDR3 is CAWSVQSFSSYEQYF. CDR3 nucleotide sequence: TGTGCCTGGAGTGTTCAAAGCTTTAGCTCCTACGAGCAGTACTTC.

This clone was seen only once. The CDR3 DNA follows: TGCAGCGTCCCGACAGGGGGCTCTGAAAAACTGTTTTTT. Amino acids: CSVPTGGSEKLFF. V usage is TRBV29-1 and J usage is TRBJ1-4, with TRBD1 matching 10 bases. This CDR3 is built from 13 residues. V lost 6 bases to trimming and J lost 7 bases; unmatched junction nucleotides: 5. Germline values: CDR1 SQVTM, CDR2 ANQGSEA.

The chain uses TRBV7-2 and TRBJ1-2; 7 bases match TRBD1. The CDR3 consists of 16 residues. CDR1 SGHTA and CDR2 FQGNSA come from the germline V gene. V shed 7 bases and J 6 bases; nucleotides not matched to a gene: 17. In DNA form, the CDR3 reads TGTGCCAGCAAACTATACAGGGGATCATTGGCGGATGGCTACACCTTC. This gives the protein CASKLYRGSLADGYTF.

The chain carries TRBV3-1 (or the pseudogene TRBV3-2) and TRBJ2-5; 9 bases line up with TRBD2. The CDR3 totals 17 residues. Germline CDR1 and CDR2: LGHDT and YNNKEL (reference sequence). The V gene end was trimmed by 0 bases and the J gene end by 7 bases; junction bases not matched to a gene: 12. For the CDR3, the DNA is TGTGCCAGCAGCCAAGATCGCCTAGCGGGGACCGTGGGGACCCAGTACTTC. Translated, it gives CASSQDRLAGTVGTQYF.

The chain has TRBV19 and TRBJ1-3, with 9 nucleotides matching TRBD1. J was trimmed by 1 base and V by 2 bases; bases with no gene match: 6. CDR1 and CDR2 from the germline V gene are LNHDA and SQIVND (reference sequence). The CDR3 sequence is 17 residues long. The chain's CDR3 is CASSILGQGGSGNTIYF. In DNA form, the CDR3 reads TGTGCCAGTAGTATACTGGGACAGGGAGGATCTGGAAACACCATATATTTT.

This clone was counted between two and nine times. Within the sample, other DNA sequences also encode this same CDR3. V usage is TRBV18 and J usage is TRBJ1-2; 10 bases align to TRBD1. Trimming removed 4 bases from V and 6 bases from J; junction bases left unmatched: 2. Germline CDR1 reads KGHSH; CDR2 reads LQKENI. This CDR3 region has 13 residues. CDR3 amino acids: CASSRGQGDGYTF. CDR3 nucleotide sequence: TGTGCCAGCTCACGAGGACAGGGGGATGGCTACACCTTC.

The genes are TRBV5-4 and TRBJ1-3, with D perhaps TRBD1 (6 bases). The CDR3 is 15 residues long. V was clipped by 0 bases and J by 4 bases, with 11 bases between them. Germline V gene sequence: CDR1 SGHNT, CDR2 YYREEE (reference sequence). The CDR3 nucleotides are TGTGCCAGCAGCTTGGACACAGGGCCAGGAAACACCATATATTTT. This sequence encodes CASSLDTGPGNTIYF.

The V gene is TRBV25-1, the J gene TRBJ1-6, with 7 positions matching TRBD1. With 4 bases clipped from V and 8 bases from J, the junction kept 11 bases outside the gene matches. This CDR3 comprises 16 residues. Germline values: CDR1 MGHDK, CDR2 SYGVNS. The CDR3, as DNA: TGTGCCAGCAGTGGGGGTCCGACAGGGAGTTATTCACCCCTCCACTTT. Protein: CASSGGPTGSYSPLHF.

The chain employs TRBV19 and TRBJ1-6; D remains unclear. Germline V gene data show CDR1 as LNHDA and CDR2 as SQIVND (reference sequence). The CDR3 extends over 14 amino acids. The V end lost 0 bases, the J end lost 7 bases, and 7 bases lay between the germline ends. The CDR3 here is CASSIDRRNSPLHF. The DNA for the CDR3 is TGTGCCAGTAGTATAGACCGGAGGAATTCACCCCTCCACTTT.